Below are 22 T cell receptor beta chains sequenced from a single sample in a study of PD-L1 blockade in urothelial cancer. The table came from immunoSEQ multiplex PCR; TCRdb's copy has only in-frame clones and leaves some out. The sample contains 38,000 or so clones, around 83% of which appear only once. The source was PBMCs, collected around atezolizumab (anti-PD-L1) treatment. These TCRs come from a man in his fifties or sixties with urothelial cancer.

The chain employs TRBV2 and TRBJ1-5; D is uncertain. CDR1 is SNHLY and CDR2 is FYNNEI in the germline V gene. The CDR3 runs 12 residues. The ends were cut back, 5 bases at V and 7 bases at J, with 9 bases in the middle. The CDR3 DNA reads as TGTGCCAGCAGTATTGACACCCAGCCCCAGCATTTT. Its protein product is CASSIDTQPQHF.

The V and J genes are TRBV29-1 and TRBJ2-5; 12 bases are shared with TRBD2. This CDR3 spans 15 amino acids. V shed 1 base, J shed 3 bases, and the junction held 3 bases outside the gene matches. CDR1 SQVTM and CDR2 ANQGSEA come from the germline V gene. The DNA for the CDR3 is TGCAGCGTTGAAGGGACTAGCGGGAATGAAGAGACCCAGTACTTC. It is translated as CSVEGTSGNEETQYF.

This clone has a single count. The CDR3 nucleotides are TGTGCCAGCAGGGCGGGGGGGCCTGGGGCCAACGTCCTGACTTTC. The encoded protein is CASRAGGPGANVLTF. The J gene is TRBJ2-6, the V gene TRBV5-5; TRBD2 agrees at 9 bases. This CDR3 comprises 15 residues. The trim removed 5 bases at V and 2 bases at J, leaving 2 bases unmatched. The germline gives CDR1 SGHKS, CDR2 YYEKEE (reference sequence).

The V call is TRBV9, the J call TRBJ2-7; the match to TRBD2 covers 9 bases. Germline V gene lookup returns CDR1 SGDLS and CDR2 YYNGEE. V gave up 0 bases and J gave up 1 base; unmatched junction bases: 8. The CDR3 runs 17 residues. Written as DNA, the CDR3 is TGTGCCAGCAGCGTAGAGAAGCGGGGGGTCCCATCCTACGAGCAGTACTTC. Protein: CASSVEKRGVPSYEQYF.

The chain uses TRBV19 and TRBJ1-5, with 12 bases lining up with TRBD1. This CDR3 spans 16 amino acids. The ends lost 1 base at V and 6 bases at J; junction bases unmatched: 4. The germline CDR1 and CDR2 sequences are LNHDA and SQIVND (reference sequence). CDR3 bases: TGTGCCAGTAGTATAGGGGACAGGGGGCTGGGTCAGCCCCAGCATTTT. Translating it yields CASSIGDRGLGQPQHF.

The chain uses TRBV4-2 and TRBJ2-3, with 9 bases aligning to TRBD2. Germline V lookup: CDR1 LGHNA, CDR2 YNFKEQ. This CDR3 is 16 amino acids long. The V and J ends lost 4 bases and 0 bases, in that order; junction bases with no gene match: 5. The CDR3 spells CASSLLTSGSTDTQYF. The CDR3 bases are TGTGCCAGCAGCCTCCTCACTAGCGGGAGCACAGATACGCAGTATTTT.

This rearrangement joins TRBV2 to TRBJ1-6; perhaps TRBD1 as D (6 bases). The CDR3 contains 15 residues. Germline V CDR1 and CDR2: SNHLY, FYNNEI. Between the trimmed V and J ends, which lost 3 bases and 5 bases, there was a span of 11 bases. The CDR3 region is CASSDQGPNNSPLHF. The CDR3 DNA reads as TGTGCCAGCAGTGATCAGGGGCCCAATAATTCACCCCTCCACTTT.

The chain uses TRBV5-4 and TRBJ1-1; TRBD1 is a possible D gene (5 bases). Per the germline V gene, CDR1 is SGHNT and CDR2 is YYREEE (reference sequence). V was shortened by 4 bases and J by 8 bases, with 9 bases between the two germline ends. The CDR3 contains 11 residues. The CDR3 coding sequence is TGTGCCAGCAGCCAGGGATCAGAAGCTTTCTTT. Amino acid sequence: CASSQGSEAFF. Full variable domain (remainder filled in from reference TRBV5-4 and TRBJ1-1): ETGVTQSPTHLIKTRGQQVTLRCSSQSGHNTVSWYQQALGQGPQFIFQYYREEENGRGNFPPRFSGLQFPNYSSELNVNALELDDSALYLCASSQGSEAFFGQGTRLTVV.

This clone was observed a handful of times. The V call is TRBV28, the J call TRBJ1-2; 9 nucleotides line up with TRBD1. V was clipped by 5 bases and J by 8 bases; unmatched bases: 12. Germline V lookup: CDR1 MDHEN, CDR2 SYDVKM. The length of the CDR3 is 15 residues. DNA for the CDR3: TGTGCCAGCAGTCCTCTACCACGGACAGGGGAAGGCTACACCTTC. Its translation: CASSPLPRTGEGYTF.

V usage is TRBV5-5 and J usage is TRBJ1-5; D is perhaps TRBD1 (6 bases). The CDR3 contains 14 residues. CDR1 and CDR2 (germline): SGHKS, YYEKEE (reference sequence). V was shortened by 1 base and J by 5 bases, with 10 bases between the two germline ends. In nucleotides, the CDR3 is TGTGCCAGCAGCTTGTGGGGGCGGGATCAGCCCCAGCATTTT. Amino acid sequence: CASSLWGRDQPQHF.

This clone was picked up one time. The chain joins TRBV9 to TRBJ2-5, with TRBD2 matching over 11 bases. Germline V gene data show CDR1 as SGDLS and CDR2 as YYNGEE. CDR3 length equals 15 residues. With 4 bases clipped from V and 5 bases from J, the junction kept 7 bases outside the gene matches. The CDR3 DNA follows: TGTGCCAGCAGCCGACTAGCGGGGATCAGGGAGACCCAGTACTTC. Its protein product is CASSRLAGIRETQYF.

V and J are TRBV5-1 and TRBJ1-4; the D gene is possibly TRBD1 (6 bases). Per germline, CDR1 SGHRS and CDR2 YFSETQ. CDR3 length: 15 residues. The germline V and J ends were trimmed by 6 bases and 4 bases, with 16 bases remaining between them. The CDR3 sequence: CASTAGGSRNEKLFF. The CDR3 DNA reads TGCGCCAGCACCGCGGGGGGCAGCCGTAATGAAAAACTGTTTTTT.

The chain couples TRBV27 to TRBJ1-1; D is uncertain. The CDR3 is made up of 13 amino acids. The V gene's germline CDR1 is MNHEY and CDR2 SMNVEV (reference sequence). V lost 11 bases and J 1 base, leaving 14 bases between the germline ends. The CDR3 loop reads CARPCGGNTEAFF. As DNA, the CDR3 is TGTGCCCGCCCTTGCGGAGGGAACACTGAAGCTTTCTTT.

CDR3 nucleotides: TGTGCCAGCAGCCTAAGCTGGGGCAGGGGTCAGGGCAATGAGCAGTTCTTC. Encoded protein: CASSLSWGRGQGNEQFF. The chain combines TRBV7-2 with TRBJ2-1; a weak D match, TRBD1 (6 bases). The CDR3 is 17 residues long. V lost 5 bases and J 6 bases, leaving 23 bases between the germline ends. Looked up from germline, CDR1 is SGHTA and CDR2 is FQGNSA.

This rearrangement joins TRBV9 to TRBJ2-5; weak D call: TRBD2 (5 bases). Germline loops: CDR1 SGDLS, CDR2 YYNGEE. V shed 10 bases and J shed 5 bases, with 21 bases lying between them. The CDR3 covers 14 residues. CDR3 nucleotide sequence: TGTGCCGCGCCGCTGAGGGAGTTAAGGGAGACCCAGTACTTC. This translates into CAAPLRELRETQYF.

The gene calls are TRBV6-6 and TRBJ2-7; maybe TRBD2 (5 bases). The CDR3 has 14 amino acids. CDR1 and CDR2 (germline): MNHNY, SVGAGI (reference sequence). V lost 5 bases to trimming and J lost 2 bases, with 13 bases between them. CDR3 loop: CASSPKRKTYEQYF. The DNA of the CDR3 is TGTGCCAGCAGTCCTAAGCGGAAAACCTACGAGCAGTACTTC.

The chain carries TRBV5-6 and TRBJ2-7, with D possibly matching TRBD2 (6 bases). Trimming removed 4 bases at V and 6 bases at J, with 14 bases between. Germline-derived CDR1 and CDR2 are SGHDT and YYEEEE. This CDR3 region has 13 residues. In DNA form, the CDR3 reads TGTGCCAGCAGCCTCCCGGGAGTTCCCGAGCAGTACTTC. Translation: CASSLPGVPEQYF.

CDR3 DNA: TGTGCCAGCTCACAGGGGGTCGACACTGAAGCTTTCTTT. Its protein is CASSQGVDTEAFF. The J gene is TRBJ1-1, the V gene TRBV18; possible D gene TRBD1, 6 bases. V dropped 4 bases and J dropped 3 bases, with 9 bases sitting between them. CDR1 and CDR2 (germline): KGHSH, LQKENI. This CDR3 region has 13 residues. Combining the CDR3 with reference TRBV18 and TRBJ1-1 gives the whole variable domain NAGVMQNPRHLVRRRGQEARLRCSPMKGHSHVYWYRQLPEEGLKFMVYLQKENIIDESGMPKERFSAEFPKEGPSILRIQQVVRGDSAAYFCASSQGVDTEAFFGQGTRLTVV.

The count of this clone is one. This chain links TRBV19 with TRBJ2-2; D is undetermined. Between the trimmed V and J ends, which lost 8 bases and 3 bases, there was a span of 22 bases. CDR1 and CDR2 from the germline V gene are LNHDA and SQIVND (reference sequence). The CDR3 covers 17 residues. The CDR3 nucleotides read TGTGCCAGTGGCCCCCCTCCGGGTCGGTCTGACACCGGGGAGCTGTTTTTT. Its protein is CASGPPPGRSDTGELFF.

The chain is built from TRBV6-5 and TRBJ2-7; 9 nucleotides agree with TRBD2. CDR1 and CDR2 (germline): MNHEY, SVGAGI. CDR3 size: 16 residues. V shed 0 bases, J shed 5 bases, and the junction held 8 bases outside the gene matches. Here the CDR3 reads CASSYSPQTSGDEQYF. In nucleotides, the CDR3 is TGTGCCAGCAGTTACTCGCCTCAGACTAGCGGTGACGAGCAGTACTTC.

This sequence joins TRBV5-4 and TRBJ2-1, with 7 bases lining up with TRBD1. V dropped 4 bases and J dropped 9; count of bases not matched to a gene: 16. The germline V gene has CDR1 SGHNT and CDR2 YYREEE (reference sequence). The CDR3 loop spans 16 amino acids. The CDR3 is CASSTTGTQGVGEQFF. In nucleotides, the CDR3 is TGTGCCAGCAGCACCACCGGGACCCAGGGGGTGGGTGAGCAGTTCTTC.

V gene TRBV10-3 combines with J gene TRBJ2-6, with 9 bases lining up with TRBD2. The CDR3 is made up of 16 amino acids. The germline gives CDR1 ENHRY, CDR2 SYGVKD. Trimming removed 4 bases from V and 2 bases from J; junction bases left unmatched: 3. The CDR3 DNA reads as TGTGCCATCAGTGGTTTAGCGGGAGCTGGGGCCAACGTCCTGACTTTC. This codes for CAISGLAGAGANVLTF.